This entry lists 30 T cell receptor beta chains sequenced from one sample in a study of neoadjuvant anti-PD-1 for oral cavity cancer. Produced via immunoSEQ multiplex PCR; TCRdb's table is partial and in-frame only. The data show some 15,000 clones, around three quarters seen once. Sample: PBMCs, taken before nivolumab (anti-PD-1) treatment. The receptors derive from a person aged 35-79 years with oral cavity squamous cell carcinoma.

The CDR3 protein is CASSMRQGAYQPQHF. In DNA form, the CDR3 reads TGTGCCAGTAGTATGCGACAGGGGGCCTATCAGCCCCAGCATTTT. The chain uses TRBV19 and TRBJ1-5; 10 nucleotides line up with TRBD1. Germline loops: CDR1 LNHDA, CDR2 SQIVND (reference sequence). V shed 3 bases, J shed 5 bases, and the junction held 4 bases outside the gene matches. The length of the CDR3 is 15 residues.

The chain carries TRBV7-3 and TRBJ2-7, with D possibly matching TRBD2 (6 bases). Germline V gene data show CDR1 as SGHTA and CDR2 as FQGTGA. The germline V and J ends were trimmed by 3 bases and 6 bases, with 12 bases remaining between them. This CDR3 has 13 amino acids. Here the CDR3 DNA reads TGTGCCAGCAGCTTTAATCCCGGGGGCGAGCAGTACTTC. Amino acids: CASSFNPGGEQYF.

The CDR3 nucleotides are TGTGCCAGCAGCCCATACGGACTAGCGGGGCGAAATGAGCAGTTCTTC. Translating gives CASSPYGLAGRNEQFF. The V and J genes are TRBV7-9 and TRBJ2-1; 12 nucleotides agree with TRBD2. The V gene's germline CDR1 is SEHNR and CDR2 FQNEAQ (reference sequence). The V gene end was trimmed by 5 bases and the J gene end by 7 bases; junction bases not matched to a gene: 9. This CDR3 region has 16 residues.

The chain couples TRBV5-1 to TRBJ1-1; maybe TRBD1 (6 bases). The germline V gene encodes CDR1 SGHRS and CDR2 YFSETQ. V dropped 0 bases and J dropped 8 bases, with 14 bases sitting between them. The CDR3 has 14 amino acids. The CDR3 coding sequence is TGCGCCAGCAGCTTGGCAGGGGCCTCGGCCGAAGCTTTCTTT. It codes for CASSLAGASAEAFF. The full variable domain, in which reference TRBV5-1 and TRBJ1-1 provide the parts outside the CDR3, is KAGVTQTPRYLIKTRGQQVTLSCSPISGHRSVSWYQQTPGQGLQFLFEYFSETQRNKGNFPGRFSGRQFSNSRSEMNVSTLELGDSALYLCASSLAGASAEAFFGQGTRLTVV.

The chain links TRBV13 to TRBJ1-3, with 9 bases lining up with TRBD1. The CDR3 extends over 15 amino acids. Germline-derived CDR1 and CDR2 are PRHDT and FYEKMQ (reference sequence). V lost 5 bases, J lost 2 bases, and 4 bases stayed unmatched. CDR3 sequence (DNA): TGTGCCAGCAGCCTCGGACAGGGGACTGGAAACACCATATATTTT. Translating it yields CASSLGQGTGNTIYF.

This chain uses TRBV10-3 with TRBJ2-3, with 11 bases identical to TRBD2. V gave up 3 bases and J gave up 2 bases; unmatched junction bases: 4. The CDR3 length is 16 residues. Germline V gene sequence: CDR1 ENHRY, CDR2 SYGVKD. The DNA of the CDR3 is TGTGCCATCAGTGACAAGACTAGCGGGGACACAGATACGCAGTATTTT. This codes for CAISDKTSGDTDTQYF.

This clone was observed a few times. This chain connects TRBV25-1 to TRBJ2-7, with TRBD2 as a possible D gene (5 bases). Trimming took 2 bases from V and 2 from J, leaving 7 bases between them. The CDR3 spans 13 residues. The germline gives CDR1 MGHDK, CDR2 SYGVNS. The CDR3 loop reads CASSEPGTYEQYF. The CDR3 region has the DNA TGTGCCAGCAGTGAACCGGGGACCTACGAGCAGTACTTC.

This chain connects TRBV11-2 to TRBJ1-1, with D unresolved. This CDR3 region has 14 residues. V was clipped by 3 bases and J by 1 base, with 9 bases between them. Germline assignment: CDR1 SGHAT and CDR2 FQNNGV. CDR3 residues: CASSLSIANTEAFF. For the CDR3, the DNA is TGTGCCAGCAGCTTGAGTATAGCGAACACTGAAGCTTTCTTT.

The chain joins TRBV2 to TRBJ1-5; tentative D call: TRBD1 (6 bases). This CDR3 contains 15 residues. Germline V gene sequence: CDR1 SNHLY, CDR2 FYNNEI. V was shortened by 3 bases and J by 2 bases, with 11 bases between the two germline ends. Written as DNA, the CDR3 is TGTGCCAGCAGTGATGGGCCAGGGGGCAATCAGCCCCAGCATTTT. Protein: CASSDGPGGNQPQHF.

V is TRBV30 and J is TRBJ2-7, with unresolved D. Trimming took 5 bases from V and 2 from J, leaving 7 bases between them. The CDR3 has 11 amino acids. The V gene's germline CDR1 is GTSNPN and CDR2 SVGIG (reference sequence). Here the CDR3 reads CAWVRAYEQYF. In DNA, the CDR3 is TGTGCCTGGGTTCGCGCCTACGAGCAGTACTTC.

This clone was observed a single time. The chain couples TRBV6-6 to TRBJ1-5, with D maybe TRBD1 (6 bases). V shed 8 bases and J shed 0 bases, with 11 bases lying between them. Germline CDR1 and CDR2: MNHNY and SVGAGI (reference sequence). The CDR3 contains 14 residues. The CDR3 region has the DNA TGTGCCAGCGCGCAGGGGTATAGCAATCAGCCCCAGCATTTT. Amino acid sequence: CASAQGYSNQPQHF.

The gene calls are TRBV4-1 and TRBJ2-5; D might be TRBD1 (5 bases). The germline V and J ends were trimmed by 4 bases and 3 bases, with 9 bases remaining between them. CDR3 length: 13 amino acids. In germline, CDR1 is MGHRA, CDR2 YSYEKL. The CDR3 region has the DNA TGCGCCAGCAGCCCAACAGGAGAAGAGACCCAGTACTTC. It specifies CASSPTGEETQYF.

The genes are TRBV19 and TRBJ2-7; the D call may be TRBD1 or TRBD2 (6 bases each). This CDR3 is 13 amino acids long. V was pared by 3 bases and J by 6 bases, with 12 bases between. CDR1 LNHDA and CDR2 SQIVND come from the germline V gene (reference sequence). CDR3: CASSILQGGEQYF. The CDR3, as DNA: TGTGCCAGTAGTATCCTACAGGGAGGCGAGCAGTACTTC.

This clone was counted once. The chain links TRBV9 to TRBJ2-5, with 10 bases fitting TRBD2. The ends lost 4 bases at V and 5 bases at J; junction bases unmatched: 17. Germline V CDR1 and CDR2: SGDLS, YYNGEE. The CDR3 runs 18 residues. CDR3 nucleotide sequence: TGTGCCAGCAGCAGCAACCGGGAAGCGGGGGGGCTTGCGGAGACCCAGTACTTC. Its translation: CASSSNREAGGLAETQYF.

This clone was found once. This sequence joins TRBV11-2 and TRBJ2-7; the D gene is possibly TRBD2 (6 bases). Per the germline V gene, CDR1 is SGHAT and CDR2 is FQNNGV. V was trimmed by 2 bases and J by 4 bases, leaving 12 bases between them. This CDR3 has 14 amino acids. This chain's CDR3 is CASSLSLAGYEQYF. The CDR3 nucleotides read TGTGCCAGCAGCTTATCACTAGCTGGGTACGAGCAGTACTTC.

This chain connects TRBV11-2 to TRBJ1-5; D may be TRBD1 (5 bases). Germline V CDR1 and CDR2: SGHAT, FQNNGV. With 2 bases removed from V and 0 bases from J, the gap between germline ends came to 17 bases. This CDR3 spans 18 amino acids. The DNA of the CDR3 is TGTGCCAGCAGCTTAAGCCGCGGGACGAAGGGTAGCAATCAGCCCCAGCATTTT. It encodes CASSLSRGTKGSNQPQHF.

This chain joins TRBV7-9 and TRBJ1-1; weak D call: TRBD1 (5 bases). The germline V gene encodes CDR1 SEHNR and CDR2 FQNEAQ (reference sequence). V lost 5 bases, J lost 1 base, and 8 bases lay in between. The CDR3 length is 13 residues. The CDR3 protein is CASSAQGNTEAFF. DNA for the CDR3: TGTGCCAGCAGCGCTCAGGGGAACACTGAAGCTTTCTTT. Filled out from reference TRBV7-9 and TRBJ1-1, the complete variable domain reads DTGVSQNPRHKITKRGQNVTFRCDPISEHNRLYWYRQTLGQGPEFLTYFQNEAQLEKSRLLSDRFSAERPKGSFSTLEIQRTEQGDSAMYLCASSAQGNTEAFFGQGTRLTVV.

V usage is TRBV9 and J usage is TRBJ1-1; the match to TRBD1 covers 8 bases. The germline gives CDR1 SGDLS, CDR2 YYNGEE. This CDR3 region has 15 residues. V was clipped by 5 bases and J by 5 bases; unmatched bases: 11. CDR3 sequence: CASSVTGGAVTEAFF. CDR3 DNA: TGTGCCAGCAGTGTTACAGGGGGGGCTGTGACTGAAGCTTTCTTT.

This chain connects TRBV7-8 to TRBJ1-5; D is possibly TRBD1 (6 bases). Germline V gene data show CDR1 as SGHVS and CDR2 as FQNEAQ. The V end was cut by 1 base, the J end by 1 base, with 11 bases between. The CDR3 is 16 residues long. The CDR3 nucleotides are TGTGCCAGCAGCTTAGGAGGGGGAAGAAGCAATCAGCCCCAGCATTTT. Residues: CASSLGGGRSNQPQHF.

The V gene is TRBV9, the J gene TRBJ2-3; a possible D gene is TRBD2 (6 bases). Trimming cost V 3 bases and J 6 bases, with 17 bases left between them. Germline values: CDR1 SGDLS, CDR2 YYNGEE. The CDR3 covers 15 residues. DNA of the CDR3: TGTGCCAGCAGCGGGAGGATGAGCGGAGGGGATACGCAGTATTTT. The encoded protein is CASSGRMSGGDTQYF.

The V call is TRBV30, the J call TRBJ1-2, with D possibly being TRBD1 (5 bases). V was shortened by 4 bases and J by 6 bases, with 15 bases between the two germline ends. Germline V lookup: CDR1 GTSNPN, CDR2 SVGIG (reference sequence). The CDR3 spans 13 residues. The CDR3 here is CAWTLWQGDGYTF. As DNA, the CDR3 is TGTGCCTGGACCCTTTGGCAGGGTGATGGCTACACCTTC.

The V call is TRBV5-4, the J call TRBJ2-6; D might be TRBD2 (6 bases). The CDR3 contains 15 residues. V lost 0 bases and J 4 bases, leaving 8 bases between the germline ends. From germline, CDR1 is SGHNT and CDR2 YYREEE (reference sequence). CDR3 protein: CASSLGGTGANVLTF. For the CDR3, the DNA is TGTGCCAGCAGCTTGGGCGGGACCGGGGCCAACGTCCTGACTTTC.

The V call is TRBV28, the J call TRBJ1-2; 8 bases are shared with TRBD1. V shed 4 bases, J shed 1 base, and the junction held 11 bases outside the gene matches. This CDR3 is 17 amino acids long. CDR1 is MDHEN, CDR2 SYDVKM, per germline. CDR3 DNA sequence: TGTGCCAGCAGTTCAGGGGGCTGGAATGAAGTTAACTATGGCTACACCTTC. It codes for CASSSGGWNEVNYGYTF.

The chain recombines TRBV6-5 with TRBJ2-5; 9 nucleotides agree with TRBD1. Per germline, CDR1 MNHEY and CDR2 SVGAGI. The CDR3 sequence is 15 residues long. Unmatched junction bases numbered 4, after V lost 4 bases and J lost 1 base. The CDR3 DNA sequence: TGTGCCAGCAGTTTACAGGGGGCGCGCCAAGAGACCCAGTACTTC. The encoded protein is CASSLQGARQETQYF.

The V and J genes are TRBV6-1 and TRBJ2-7, with 7 bases identical to TRBD2. V shed 6 bases and J 4 bases; nucleotides not matched to a gene: 12. CDR1 and CDR2 from the germline V gene are MNHNS and SASEGT. The length of the CDR3 is 15 residues. The CDR3 sequence is CASRGGVASPYEQYF. CDR3 nucleotide sequence: TGTGCCAGCAGGGGAGGGGTCGCTAGCCCTTACGAGCAGTACTTC.

This clone was seen only a few times. The chain's CDR3 is CASSLLPGETQYF. CDR3 DNA: TGTGCCAGCAGCTTGTTGCCCGGAGAGACCCAGTACTTC. V and J are TRBV5-4 and TRBJ2-5; no clear D. The CDR3 has 13 residues. The germline V gene encodes CDR1 SGHNT and CDR2 YYREEE (reference sequence). The germline V and J ends were trimmed by 1 base and 4 bases, with 8 bases remaining between them. The full variable domain, rest sourced from reference TRBV5-4 and TRBJ2-5, is ETGVTQSPTHLIKTRGQQVTLRCSSQSGHNTVSWYQQALGQGPQFIFQYYREEENGRGNFPPRFSGLQFPNYSSELNVNALELDDSALYLCASSLLPGETQYFGPGTRLLVL.

This clone has a handful of counts. V and J are TRBV2 and TRBJ1-2, with a possible D match to TRBD1 (5 bases). V was trimmed by 8 bases and J by 4 bases, leaving 11 bases between them. There are 12 residues in the CDR3. The germline V gene has CDR1 SNHLY and CDR2 FYNNEI. The CDR3 is CASLGVGYGYTF. Here the CDR3 DNA reads TGTGCCAGCCTGGGGGTTGGCTATGGCTACACCTTC.

This sequence joins TRBV19 and TRBJ1-2, with 9 bases matching TRBD1. Germline V gives CDR1 LNHDA, CDR2 SQIVND (reference sequence). Trimming cost V 7 bases and J 5 bases; bases outside gene matches: 11. This CDR3 comprises 15 residues. CDR3: CASTRDREVSYGYTF. DNA of the CDR3: TGTGCCAGTACCCGGGACAGGGAGGTGTCTTATGGCTACACCTTC.

This clone turned up a few times. The V and J genes are TRBV20-1 and TRBJ1-1; no firm D call. This CDR3 spans 10 amino acids. Trimming stripped 0 bases from V and 14 bases from J, with 10 bases between. The germline V gene has CDR1 DFQATT and CDR2 SNEGSKA (reference sequence). The CDR3 region is CSARELAGFF. The DNA of the CDR3 is TGCAGTGCTAGAGAACTAGCCGGGTTCTTT.

This sequence joins TRBV9 and TRBJ2-7; 13 bases align to TRBD2. J gave up 5 bases and V 4 bases, and 6 bases lay outside the gene matches. Germline V lookup: CDR1 SGDLS, CDR2 YYNGEE. The length of the CDR3 is 15 residues. DNA for the CDR3: TGTGCCAGCAGCCCACTAGCGGGAGGGGACCACGAGCAGTACTTC. This encodes CASSPLAGGDHEQYF. The variable domain in full, with the rest retrieved from reference TRBV9 and TRBJ2-7, is DSGVTQTPKHLITATGQRVTLRCSPRSGDLSVYWYQQSLDQGLQFLIQYYNGEERAKGNILERFSAQQFPDLHSELNLSSLELGDSALYFCASSPLAGGDHEQYFGPGTRLTVT.